The present entry profiles one T cell receptor (beta chain) with its context. The antigen is not known. The data stem from a study of T cell responses to AZD1222 COVID-19 vaccine. Broader study findings: Reports say nearly half of spike-specific TCRs go after unmutated variant regions.

Profiling relied on immunoSEQ multiplex PCR, and the TCRdb table lists in-frame clones only, not all of them. Altogether 120,000 or so clones are present, roughly 90% being singletons, with the ten largest covering approximately 10%. Germline CDR1 and CDR2: SGHKS and YYEKEE (reference sequence). This CDR3 region has 15 residues. The germline V and J ends were trimmed by 1 base and 0 bases, with 8 bases remaining between them. The material sequenced was peripheral blood, taken on day 0 of AZD1222 vaccination. This rearrangement joins TRBV5-5 to TRBJ1-3; no firm D call. The clonotype originates from an adult in good health. The CDR3, as DNA: TGTGCCAGCAGCTTGCTGTTAGGCTCTGGAAACACCATATATTTT. Protein sequence: CASSLLLGSGNTIYF. The variable domain in full, completed from reference TRBV5-5 and TRBJ1-3, reads DAGVTQSPTHLIKTRGQQVTLRCSPISGHKSVSWYQQVLGQGPQFIFQYYEKEERGRGNFPDRFSARQFPNYSSELNVNALLLGDSALYLCASSLLLGSGNTIYFGEGSWLTVV.